This T cell receptor (beta chain) was retrieved from a study of OX40 agonist ivuxolimab in advanced cancers. Only in-frame clones appear in the TCRdb table, and some are missing; sequencing was by immunoSEQ multiplex PCR. Here the sample spans fewer than 100,000 clones, 87% being singletons. At cycle 4 day 1, cycle 7 day 1, and baseline, blood was sampled. The V end was cut by 6 bases, the J end by 4 bases, with 13 bases between. The germline V gene encodes CDR1 MDHEN and CDR2 SYDVKM. This CDR3 contains 14 residues. The source was CD4+ or CD8+ T cells sorted from blood, collected in a trial of the OX40 agonist ivuxolimab. The chain is built from TRBV28 and TRBJ1-5, with TRBD1 as a possible D gene (6 bases). The sequence was collected from an adult with an advanced solid tumor such as melanoma, head and neck, liver or kidney cancer. The CDR3 nucleotides read TGTGCCAGCAGCCGCAGGGGAGGAAATCAGCCCCAGCATTTT. Amino acids: CASSRRGGNQPQHF. Variable domain in full (rest from reference TRBV28 and TRBJ1-5): DVKVTQSSRYLVKRTGEKVFLECVQDMDHENMFWYRQDPGLGLRLIYFSYDVKMKEKGDIPEGYSVSREKKERFSLILESASTNQTSMYLCASSRRGGNQPQHFGDGTRLSIL.